This TCR beta chain derives from a study of molecular identifiers for immune sequencing clone quantification. For bulk TCR libraries, previously described methods and listed TCR primers were used. Using its own MiXCR run on the PCR reads, TCRdb lists one record per CDR3 protein. This table has roughly 50,000 distinct CDR3 sequences, around 33% appearing once. This CDR3 region has 14 residues. The germline V gene has CDR1 SGDLS and CDR2 YYNGEE. V shed 4 bases and J shed 2 bases, with 13 bases lying between them. Libraries from naive CD8 cells were generated from around 18,000 to 910,000 sorted cells (with 10%, 30% or 50% RNA). Naive CD8 T cells were picked out by sorting for CD8+CD4-CCR7+CD45RA+. This clonotype was counted ten times or more.

The V and J genes are TRBV9 and TRBJ2-7; D is perhaps TRBD1 or TRBD2 (5 bases each). Sequencing was performed on naive CD8+ T cells from blood, with Jurkat cell RNA spiked in. Subset described: FACS-sorted CD8+CD4-CCR7+CD45RA+ naive T cells. The origin of this receptor is a human donor in good health. Some libraries in this study had Jurkat cell RNA spiked in. CDR3 in amino acids: CASSPGTDPYEQYF. The DNA for the CDR3 is TGTGCCAGCAGCCCTGGGACGGACCCCTACGAGCAGTACTTC.